The rows below give T cell receptor beta chains drawn from one sample of a study of CD8 T cells in Susac syndrome. TCRdb used MiXCR to reprocess the immunoSEQ multiplex PCR reads, holding one entry per CDR3 protein. This repertoire shows some 120,000 distinct CDR3 sequences, nearly 95% found once; its top ten account for around 0.12%. The sequenced sample consisted of CD4+ T cells from PBMCs. These TCRs come from a human donor in good health. Each CDR3 is given with its conserved first and last residue. Fields, in order: D gene, V gene, J gene, clone size, CDR3 protein, CDR3 DNA. A D gene is named only where the DNA matches it firmly. A clone size is listed for some rows: how often the clone was seen (once, few, many), or a class if it is expanded.

>-|TRBV28|TRBJ2-6|-
CASSRQTGTLSGANVLTF
TGTGCCAGCAGTAGACAAACCGGGACACTCTCTGGGGCCAACGTCCTGACTTTC
>-|TRBV29-1|TRBJ1-1|-
CSAGAGPEAFF
TGCAGCGCCGGAGCCGGTCCTGAAGCTTTCTTT
>TRBD1|TRBV3-1|TRBJ1-4|-
CASSLRTGDHEKLFF
TGTGCCAGCAGCCTTCGGACAGGAGACCATGAAAAACTGTTTTTT
>-|TRBV2|TRBJ1-1|-
CASSVDWNTEAFF
TGTGCCAGCAGCGTAGACTGGAACACTGAAGCTTTCTTT
>-|TRBV3-1|TRBJ2-6|-
CASSQDYRGLGSGANVLTF
TGTGCCAGCAGCCAAGACTACAGGGGACTAGGGTCTGGGGCCAACGTCCTGACTTTC
>-|TRBV6-1|TRBJ2-7|-
CASNSLQAYEQYF
TGTGCCAGCAACTCTCTACAGGCCTACGAGCAGTACTTC
>-|TRBV7-9|TRBJ2-4|-
CASSSLHQRDIQYF
TGTGCCAGCAGCTCTCTCCATCAAAGGGACATTCAGTACTTC
>-|TRBV13|TRBJ2-1|-
CASSFRGGEQFF
TGTGCCAGCAGCTTTAGAGGAGGTGAGCAGTTCTTC
>TRBD2|TRBV20-1|TRBJ2-7|-
CSAIDAGGHSYEQYF
TGCAGTGCTATCGATGCGGGGGGACACTCCTACGAGCAGTACTTC
>-|TRBV7-9|TRBJ1-5|-
CASSLRNWGAHQPQHF
TGTGCCAGCAGCCTCCGCAATTGGGGGGCGCATCAGCCCCAGCATTTT
>-|TRBV13|TRBJ2-2|-
CASSPLGAENTGELFF
TGTGCCAGCAGCCCCCTGGGGGCGGAAAACACCGGGGAGCTGTTTTTT
>TRBD1|TRBV7-9|TRBJ2-5|once
CASSDRGRQETQYF
TGTGCCAGCAGCGACAGGGGCCGGCAAGAGACCCAGTACTTC
>-|TRBV19|TRBJ2-1|once
CASSILGSSYNEQFF
TGTGCCAGTAGTATCCTCGGGAGTTCCTACAATGAGCAGTTCTTC
>TRBD2|TRBV6-2/TRBV6-3|TRBJ2-7|-
CASSIGLAYPLSSYEQYF
TGTGCCAGCAGTATCGGACTAGCTTACCCTCTGAGCTCCTACGAGCAGTACTTC
>-|TRBV28|TRBJ2-7|-
CATAEVRLYF
TGTGCCACCGCTGAGGTACGGCTGTACTTC
>-|TRBV4-2|TRBJ2-1|-
CASSQDRGTSRYNEQFF
TGTGCCAGCAGCCAAGATCGTGGGACTTCGAGATACAATGAGCAGTTCTTC
>TRBD2|TRBV24-1|TRBJ2-7|-
CATSLGTAGGEQYF
TGTGCCACCAGTCTCGGAACAGCGGGAGGCGAGCAGTACTTC
>TRBD2|TRBV6-5|TRBJ2-3|-
CASSLAGKTDTQYF
TGTGCCAGCAGCTTAGCGGGGAAGACAGATACGCAGTATTTT
>TRBD1|TRBV20-1|TRBJ1-2|once
CSAGSLGGQGYTF
TGCAGTGCTGGGAGTCTAGGGGGCCAGGGCTACACCTTC
>-|TRBV4-1|TRBJ2-3|once
CASSQFSASTDTQYF
TGCGCCAGCAGCCAGTTCAGCGCGAGCACAGATACGCAGTATTTT